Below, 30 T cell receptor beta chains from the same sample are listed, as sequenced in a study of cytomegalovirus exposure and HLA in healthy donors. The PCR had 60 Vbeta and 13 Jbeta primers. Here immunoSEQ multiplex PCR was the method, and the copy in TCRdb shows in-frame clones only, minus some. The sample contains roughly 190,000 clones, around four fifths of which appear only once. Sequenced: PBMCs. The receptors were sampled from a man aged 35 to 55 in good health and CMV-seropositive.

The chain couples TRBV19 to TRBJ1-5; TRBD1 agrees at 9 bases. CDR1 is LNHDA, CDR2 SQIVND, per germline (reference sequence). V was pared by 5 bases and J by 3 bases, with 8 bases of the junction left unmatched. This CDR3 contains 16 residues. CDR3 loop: CASSPSGTGNNQPQHF. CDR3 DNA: TGTGCCAGTAGTCCCTCCGGGACAGGGAACAATCAGCCCCAGCATTTT.

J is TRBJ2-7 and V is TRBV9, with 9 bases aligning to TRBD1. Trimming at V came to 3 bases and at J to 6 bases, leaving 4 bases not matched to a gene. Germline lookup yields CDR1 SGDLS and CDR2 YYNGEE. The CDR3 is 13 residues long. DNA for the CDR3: TGTGCCAGCAGCGCCGGGACAGGGTTCGAGCAGTACTTC. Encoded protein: CASSAGTGFEQYF.

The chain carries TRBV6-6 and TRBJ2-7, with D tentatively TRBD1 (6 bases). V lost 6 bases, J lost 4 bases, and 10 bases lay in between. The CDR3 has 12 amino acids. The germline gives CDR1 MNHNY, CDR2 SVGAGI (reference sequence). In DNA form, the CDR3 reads TGTGCCAGCAGAACAGGGACGTACGAGCAGTACTTC. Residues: CASRTGTYEQYF.

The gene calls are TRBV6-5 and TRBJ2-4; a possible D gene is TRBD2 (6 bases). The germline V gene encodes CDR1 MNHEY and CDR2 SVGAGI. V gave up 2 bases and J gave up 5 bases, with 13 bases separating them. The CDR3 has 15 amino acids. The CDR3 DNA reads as TGTGCCAGCAGTTACATGGAGGGACGGCAAAACATTCAGTACTTC. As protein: CASSYMEGRQNIQYF.

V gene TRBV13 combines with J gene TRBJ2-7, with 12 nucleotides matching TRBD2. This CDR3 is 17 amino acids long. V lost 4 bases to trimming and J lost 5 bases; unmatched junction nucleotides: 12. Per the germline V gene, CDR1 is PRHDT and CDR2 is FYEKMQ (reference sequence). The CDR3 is CASSSRRTTSGRDEQYF. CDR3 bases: TGTGCCAGCAGCTCGAGAAGAACGACTAGCGGGAGAGACGAGCAGTACTTC.

The CDR3 coding sequence is TGTGCCAGCAGCTTGATCGGGAGTAACACCGGGGAGCTGTTTTTT. It codes for CASSLIGSNTGELFF. The rearrangement links TRBV11-2 to TRBJ2-2; a possible D gene is TRBD2 (6 bases). This CDR3 spans 15 amino acids. The V end lost 3 bases, the J end lost 2 bases, and 10 bases lay between the germline ends. CDR1 SGHAT and CDR2 FQNNGV come from the germline V gene. Together with reference TRBV11-2 and TRBJ2-2, the CDR3 gives the full variable domain: EAGVAQSPRYKIIEKRQSVAFWCNPISGHATLYWYQQILGQGPKLLIQFQNNGVVDDSQLPKDRFSAERLKGVDSTLKIQPAKLEDSAVYLCASSLIGSNTGELFFGEGSRLTVL.

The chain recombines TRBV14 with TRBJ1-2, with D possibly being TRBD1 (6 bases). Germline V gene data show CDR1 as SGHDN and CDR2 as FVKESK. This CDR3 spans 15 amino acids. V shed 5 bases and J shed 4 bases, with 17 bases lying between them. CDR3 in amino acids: CASSRGGMVSYGYTF. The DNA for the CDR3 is TGTGCCAGCAGCAGGGGGGGTATGGTCTCCTATGGCTACACCTTC.

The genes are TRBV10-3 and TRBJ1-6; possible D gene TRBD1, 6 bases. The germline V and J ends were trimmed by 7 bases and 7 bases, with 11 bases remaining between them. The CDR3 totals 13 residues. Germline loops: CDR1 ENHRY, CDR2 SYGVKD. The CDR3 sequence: CAITRDINSPLHF. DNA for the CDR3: TGTGCCATCACCCGGGACATCAATTCACCCCTCCACTTT.

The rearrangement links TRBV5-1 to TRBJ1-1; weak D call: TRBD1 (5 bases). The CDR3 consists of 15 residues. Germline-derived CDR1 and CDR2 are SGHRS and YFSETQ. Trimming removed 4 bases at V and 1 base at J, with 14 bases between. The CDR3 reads CASSPLWGGNTEAFF. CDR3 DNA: TGCGCCAGCAGCCCTCTTTGGGGGGGGAACACTGAAGCTTTCTTT. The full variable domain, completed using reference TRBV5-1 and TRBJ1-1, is KAGVTQTPRYLIKTRGQQVTLSCSPISGHRSVSWYQQTPGQGLQFLFEYFSETQRNKGNFPGRFSGRQFSNSRSEMNVSTLELGDSALYLCASSPLWGGNTEAFFGQGTRLTVV.

CDR3 nucleotides: TGCAGCGTTGTTCCTAGCGGGGGTGCGAACACCGGGGAGCTGTTTTTT. Encoded protein: CSVVPSGGANTGELFF. The V gene is TRBV29-1, the J gene TRBJ2-2, with TRBD2 identical over 10 bases. The length of the CDR3 is 16 residues. Germline V gives CDR1 SQVTM, CDR2 ANQGSEA. V lost 4 bases, J lost 0 bases, and 5 bases stayed unmatched.

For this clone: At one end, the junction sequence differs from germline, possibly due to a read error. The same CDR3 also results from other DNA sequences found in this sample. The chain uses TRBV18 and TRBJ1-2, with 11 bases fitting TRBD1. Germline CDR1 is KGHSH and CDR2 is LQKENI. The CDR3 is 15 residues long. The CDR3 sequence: CASSPGQGASYGYTF. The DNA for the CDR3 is TGCGCCAGCTCACCCGGACAGGGGGCGAGCTATGGCTACACCTTC.

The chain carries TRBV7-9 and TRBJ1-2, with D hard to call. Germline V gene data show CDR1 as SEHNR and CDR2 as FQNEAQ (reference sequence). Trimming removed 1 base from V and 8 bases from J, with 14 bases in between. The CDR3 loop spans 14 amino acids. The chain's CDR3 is CASSLVSAVEGYTF. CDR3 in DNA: TGTGCCAGCAGCTTAGTCAGCGCGGTTGAGGGCTACACCTTC.

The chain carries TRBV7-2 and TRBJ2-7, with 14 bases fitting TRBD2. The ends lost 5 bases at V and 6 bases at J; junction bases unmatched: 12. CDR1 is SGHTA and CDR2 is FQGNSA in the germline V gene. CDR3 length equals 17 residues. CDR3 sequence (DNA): TGTGCCAGCAGCACCGGACTAGCGGGAGGATGGGCTGGCGAGCAGTACTTC. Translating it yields CASSTGLAGGWAGEQYF.

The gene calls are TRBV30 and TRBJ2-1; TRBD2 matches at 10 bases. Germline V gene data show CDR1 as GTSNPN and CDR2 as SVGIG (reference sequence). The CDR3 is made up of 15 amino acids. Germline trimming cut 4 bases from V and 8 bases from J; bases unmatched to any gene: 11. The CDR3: CAWTFTSGVFDEQFF. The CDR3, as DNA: TGTGCCTGGACCTTCACTAGCGGGGTTTTCGATGAGCAGTTCTTC.

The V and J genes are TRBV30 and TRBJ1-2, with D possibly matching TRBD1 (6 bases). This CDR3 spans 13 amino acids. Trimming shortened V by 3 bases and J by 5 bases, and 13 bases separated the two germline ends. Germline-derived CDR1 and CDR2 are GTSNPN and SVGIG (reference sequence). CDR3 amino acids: CAWRISGDYGYTF. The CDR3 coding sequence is TGTGCCTGGAGGATTTCAGGGGATTATGGCTACACCTTC. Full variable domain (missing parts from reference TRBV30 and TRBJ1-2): SQTIHQWPATLVQPVGSPLSLECTVEGTSNPNLYWYRQAAGRGLQLLFYSVGIGQISSEVPQNLSASRPQDRQFILSSKKLLLSDSGFYLCAWRISGDYGYTFGSGTRLTVV.

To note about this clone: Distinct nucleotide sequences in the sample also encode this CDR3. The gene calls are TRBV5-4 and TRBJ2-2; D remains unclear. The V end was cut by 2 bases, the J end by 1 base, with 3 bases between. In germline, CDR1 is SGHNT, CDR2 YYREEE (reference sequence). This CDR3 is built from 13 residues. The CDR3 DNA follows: TGTGCCAGCAGCTTTCAGAACACCGGGGAGCTGTTTTTT. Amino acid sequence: CASSFQNTGELFF.

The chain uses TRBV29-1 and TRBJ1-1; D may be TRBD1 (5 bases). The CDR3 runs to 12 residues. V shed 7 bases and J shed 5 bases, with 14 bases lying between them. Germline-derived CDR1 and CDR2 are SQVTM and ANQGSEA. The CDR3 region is CSGSWGGTEAFF. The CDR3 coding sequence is TGCAGCGGGAGCTGGGGGGGTACTGAAGCTTTCTTT.

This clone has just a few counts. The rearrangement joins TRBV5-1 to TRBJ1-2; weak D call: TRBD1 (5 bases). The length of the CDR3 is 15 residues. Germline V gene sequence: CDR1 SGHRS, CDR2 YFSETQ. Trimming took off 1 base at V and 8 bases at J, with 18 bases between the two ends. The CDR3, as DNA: TGCGCCAGCAGCTTGAACGAGGCAGGGTCGTGGGGCTACACCTTC. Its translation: CASSLNEAGSWGYTF.

The CDR3 DNA reads as TGTGCCAGCAGGGCAACAAGCTCCTACAATGAGCAGTTCTTC. Residues: CASRATSSYNEQFF. V gene TRBV11-2 combines with J gene TRBJ2-1; no definite D call. The CDR3 runs 14 residues. With 6 bases removed from V and 0 bases from J, the gap between germline ends came to 9 bases. CDR1 is SGHAT and CDR2 is FQNNGV in the germline V gene.

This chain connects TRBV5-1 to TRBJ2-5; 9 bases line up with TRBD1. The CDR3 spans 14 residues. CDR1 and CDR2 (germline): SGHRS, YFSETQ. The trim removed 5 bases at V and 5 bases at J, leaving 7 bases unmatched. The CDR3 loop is CASSPQGAEETQYF. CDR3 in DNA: TGCGCCAGCAGTCCACAGGGGGCCGAGGAGACCCAGTACTTC.

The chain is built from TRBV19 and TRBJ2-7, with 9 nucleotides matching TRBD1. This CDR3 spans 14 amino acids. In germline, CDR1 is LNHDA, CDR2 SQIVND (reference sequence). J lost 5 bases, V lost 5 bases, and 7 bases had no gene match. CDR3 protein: CASSPRQGVDEQYF. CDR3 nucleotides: TGTGCCAGTAGTCCTCGACAGGGGGTCGACGAGCAGTACTTC.

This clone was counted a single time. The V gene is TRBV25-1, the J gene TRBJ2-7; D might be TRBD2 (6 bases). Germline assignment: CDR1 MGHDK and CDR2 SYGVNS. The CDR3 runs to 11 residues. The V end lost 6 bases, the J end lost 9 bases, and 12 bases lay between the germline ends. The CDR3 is CASRWGVGQYF. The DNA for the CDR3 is TGTGCCAGCAGGTGGGGGGTTGGGCAGTACTTC.

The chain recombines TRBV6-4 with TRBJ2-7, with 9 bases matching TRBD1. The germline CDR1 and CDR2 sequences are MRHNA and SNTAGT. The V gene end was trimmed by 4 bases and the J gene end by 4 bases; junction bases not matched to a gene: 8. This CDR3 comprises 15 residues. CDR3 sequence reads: CASSVGPGQGYEQYF. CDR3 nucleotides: TGTGCCAGCAGTGTCGGCCCTGGACAGGGGTACGAGCAGTACTTC.

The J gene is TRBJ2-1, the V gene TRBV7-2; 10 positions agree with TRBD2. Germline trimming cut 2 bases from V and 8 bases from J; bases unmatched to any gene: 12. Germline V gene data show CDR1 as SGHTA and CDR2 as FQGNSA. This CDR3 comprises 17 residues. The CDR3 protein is CASSLIRASGSAHEQFF. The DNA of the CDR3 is TGTGCCAGCAGCTTAATAAGGGCTAGCGGGAGTGCCCATGAGCAGTTCTTC.

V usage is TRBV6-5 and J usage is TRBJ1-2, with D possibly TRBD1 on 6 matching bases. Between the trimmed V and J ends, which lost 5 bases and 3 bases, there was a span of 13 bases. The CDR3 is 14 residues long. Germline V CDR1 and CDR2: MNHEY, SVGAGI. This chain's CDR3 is CASSPGDRHYGYTF. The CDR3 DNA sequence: TGTGCCAGCAGTCCTGGTGACAGGCACTATGGCTACACCTTC.

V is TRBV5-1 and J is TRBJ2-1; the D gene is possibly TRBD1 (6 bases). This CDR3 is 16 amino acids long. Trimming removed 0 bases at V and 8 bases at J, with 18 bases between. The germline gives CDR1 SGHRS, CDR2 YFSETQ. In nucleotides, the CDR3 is TGCGCCAGCAGCTTGGGGGTTACCGAGCAGGGGTATGAGCAGTTCTTC. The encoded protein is CASSLGVTEQGYEQFF.

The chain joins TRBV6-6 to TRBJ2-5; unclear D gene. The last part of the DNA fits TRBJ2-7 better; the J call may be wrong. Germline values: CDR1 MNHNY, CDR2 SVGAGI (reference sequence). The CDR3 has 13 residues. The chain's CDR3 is CASSPTATYEQYF. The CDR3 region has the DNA TGTGCCAGCAGCCCTACAGCCACCTACGAGCAGTACTTC.

In DNA, the CDR3 is TGTGCCAGCAGCGTAGCCGGGGTTAGCTATGGCTACACCTTC. Translated, it gives CASSVAGVSYGYTF. This chain connects TRBV9 to TRBJ1-2; D ambiguous. The V and J ends lost 0 bases and 4 bases respectively, with 10 bases between them. The CDR3 contains 14 residues. The V gene's germline CDR1 is SGDLS and CDR2 YYNGEE.

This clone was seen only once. In DNA form, the CDR3 reads TGCGCCAGCAGAGATTTAGCGGGGGGCTTATACGAGCAGTACTTC. This encodes CASRDLAGGLYEQYF. The chain couples TRBV4-1 to TRBJ2-7; 10 nucleotides agree with TRBD2. Germline-derived CDR1 and CDR2 are MGHRA and YSYEKL. The trim removed 6 bases at V and 4 bases at J, leaving 9 bases unmatched. The CDR3 runs to 15 residues.

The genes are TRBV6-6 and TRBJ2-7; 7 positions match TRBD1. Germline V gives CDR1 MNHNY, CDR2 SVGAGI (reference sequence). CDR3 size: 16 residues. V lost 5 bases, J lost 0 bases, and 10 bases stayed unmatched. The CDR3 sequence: CASSLTGPSFSYEQYF. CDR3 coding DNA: TGTGCCAGCAGTCTGACAGGGCCCTCTTTCTCCTACGAGCAGTACTTC.